This T cell receptor beta chain was sequenced during a study of shared clonotypes between healthy human individuals. Study-level information: Aged between 18 and 49, the donors were two women and a few men.

The length of the CDR3 is 19 residues. Germline CDR1 SGHRS, CDR2 YFSETQ. V lost 4 bases to trimming and J lost 0 bases, with 20 bases between them. The assay was immunoSEQ multiplex PCR, and TCRdb's table has in-frame clones only and misses some. The data contain 950,000 to 1,200,000 clones, about 72% of them singletons. The sequenced material came from memory CD4+ T cells from PBMCs. Subset reported: CD45RA-negative fraction. V is TRBV5-1 and J is TRBJ2-6; D might be TRBD2 (7 bases). This clonotype was sampled from a man in his late teens or twenties in good health. Some clones in this sample may be carry-over from other donors' samples. CDR3: CASSPRGGAFFSGANVLTF. The CDR3 coding sequence is TGCGCCAGCAGCCCAAGGGGGGGAGCGTTCTTCTCTGGGGCCAACGTCCTGACTTTC.